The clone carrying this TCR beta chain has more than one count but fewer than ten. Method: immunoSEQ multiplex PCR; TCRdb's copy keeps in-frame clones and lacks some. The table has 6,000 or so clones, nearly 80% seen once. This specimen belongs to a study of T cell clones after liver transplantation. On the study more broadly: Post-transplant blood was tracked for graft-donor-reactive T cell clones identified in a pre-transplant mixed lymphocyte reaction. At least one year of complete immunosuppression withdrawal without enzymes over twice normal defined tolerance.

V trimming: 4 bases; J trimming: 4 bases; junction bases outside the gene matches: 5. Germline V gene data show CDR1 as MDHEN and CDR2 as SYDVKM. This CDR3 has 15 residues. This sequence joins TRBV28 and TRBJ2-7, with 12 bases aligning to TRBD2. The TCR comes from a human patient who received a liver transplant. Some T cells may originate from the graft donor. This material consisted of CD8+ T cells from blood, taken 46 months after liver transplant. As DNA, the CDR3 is TGTGCCAGCAGTTCCGGGACTAGCGGGTTGTACGAGCAGTACTTC. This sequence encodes CASSSGTSGLYEQYF.